The present T cell receptor (beta chain) was sequenced within a study of T-cell reconstitution after alpha-beta-depleted transplantation in children. In its sample, this clonotype was seen many times. What it binds is unknown. Findings of the study overall: At around two months after transplant, the alpha-beta T cells were reportedly derived from several hundred expanded clones that came from non-depleted graft cells.

CDR1 SQVTM and CDR2 ANQGSEA come from the germline V gene. The length of the CDR3 is 12 residues. Losses at the gene ends were 5 bases for V and 1 base for J; bases not matched to a gene: 1. The library targeted TCRbeta and was prepared with unique molecular identifiers. TCRdb redid the calling of the PCR reads with MiXCR, one entry per CDR3 protein. The repertoire consists of approximately 300,000 distinct CDR3 sequences, with 11% occurring once and the leading ten covering less than 25%. Sequencing was performed on peripheral blood, taken 180 days after TCRalphabeta/CD19-depleted stem cell transplant. The gene calls are TRBV29-1 and TRBJ2-5, with 7 bases aligning to TRBD1. This clonotype originated in a male patient between 2 and 10 years old who had a stem cell transplant for chronic granulomatous disease, so the T cells may come from the graft donor. CDR3 in DNA: TGCAGCGTTAACAGGGGCCAAGAGACCCAGTACTTC. It codes for CSVNRGQETQYF.